A single sample is the source of the 10 T cell receptor beta chains below, sequenced in a study of cytomegalovirus exposure and HLA in healthy donors. The PCR used 60 Vbeta and 13 Jbeta primers. Here immunoSEQ multiplex PCR was the method, and the copy in TCRdb shows in-frame clones only, minus some. The profile shows around 130,000 clones, roughly 84% of them singletons. The sample was PBMCs. These TCRs come from a girl aged 2 to 10 in good health and CMV-seronegative.

The chain carries TRBV28 and TRBJ2-7, with 7 bases lining up with TRBD1. The CDR3 is made up of 15 amino acids. CDR1 and CDR2 (germline): MDHEN, SYDVKM. V lost 7 bases to trimming and J lost 0 bases; unmatched junction nucleotides: 9. The CDR3, as DNA: TGTGCCAGCACGGCCCTCCGGGACAGCTCCTACGAGCAGTACTTC. Its protein product is CASTALRDSSYEQYF. The full variable domain, completed using reference TRBV28 and TRBJ2-7, is DVKVTQSSRYLVKRTGEKVFLECVQDMDHENMFWYRQDPGLGLRLIYFSYDVKMKEKGDIPEGYSVSREKKERFSLILESASTNQTSMYLCASTALRDSSYEQYFGPGTRLTVT.

This clone was seen a handful of times. The chain couples TRBV5-1 to TRBJ1-4, with D unresolved. Trimming removed 0 bases at V and 8 bases at J, with 11 bases between. The CDR3 is 14 residues long. Per the germline V gene, CDR1 is SGHRS and CDR2 is YFSETQ. The chain's CDR3 is CASSLVSGGEKLFF. DNA for the CDR3: TGCGCCAGCAGCTTGGTTTCAGGAGGCGAAAAACTGTTTTTT.

The chain couples TRBV19 to TRBJ1-2; 10 bases are a match to TRBD1. V gave up 8 bases and J gave up 4 bases; unmatched junction bases: 10. Germline loops: CDR1 LNHDA, CDR2 SQIVND (reference sequence). The CDR3 length is 15 residues. CDR3 sequence: CASSDRGRVSYGYTF. CDR3 nucleotides: TGTGCCAGTTCCGACAGGGGGCGAGTCAGCTATGGCTACACCTTC.

This rearrangement joins TRBV27 to TRBJ2-3, with TRBD2 identical over 7 bases. CDR3 length: 20 amino acids. CDR1 is MNHEY, CDR2 SMNVEV, per germline (reference sequence). Trimming took 6 bases from V and 2 from J; bases not matched to a gene: 23. CDR3 sequence reads: CASSSTPPVLAETATDTQYF. The DNA for the CDR3 is TGTGCCAGCAGCTCTACCCCCCCCGTGCTAGCGGAGACAGCCACAGATACGCAGTATTTT.

The chain recombines TRBV6-5 with TRBJ2-7, with TRBD1 as a possible D gene (6 bases). Trimming shortened V by 8 bases and J by 0 bases, and 14 bases separated the two germline ends. Germline values: CDR1 MNHEY, CDR2 SVGAGI. The CDR3 totals 14 residues. The CDR3 region has the DNA TGTGCCAGCTGCCGGGACACCGTCTCCTACGAGCAGTACTTC. This codes for CASCRDTVSYEQYF.

This chain uses TRBV29-1 with TRBJ2-1, with D possibly being TRBD2 (5 bases). Germline lookup yields CDR1 SQVTM and CDR2 ANQGSEA. The CDR3 has 12 amino acids. The V end was cut by 6 bases, the J end by 5 bases, with 11 bases between. The CDR3, as DNA: TGCAGCGTCGCTCGGGGTGACAATGAGCAGTTCTTC. Translated: CSVARGDNEQFF.

The J gene is TRBJ2-2, the V gene TRBV5-4; a weak D match, TRBD1 (7 bases). Trimming took 4 bases from V and 6 from J, leaving 22 bases between them. Germline V CDR1 and CDR2: SGHNT, YYREEE (reference sequence). The CDR3 has 17 amino acids. CDR3: CASSPPKTGDWAGELFF. For the CDR3, the DNA is TGTGCCAGCAGCCCGCCAAAAACAGGGGACTGGGCCGGGGAGCTGTTTTTT.

The J gene is TRBJ1-4, the V gene TRBV7-9, with D tentatively TRBD1 (6 bases). This CDR3 region has 15 residues. CDR1 is SEHNR and CDR2 is FQNEAQ in the germline V gene (reference sequence). Trimming pared 5 bases from V and 7 bases from J, leaving 17 bases between. The chain's CDR3 is CASSLGAGVGEKLFF. The CDR3 DNA is TGTGCCAGCAGCCTGGGCGCAGGGGTAGGTGAAAAACTGTTTTTT.

This chain connects TRBV7-2 to TRBJ2-3; TRBD2 agrees at 12 bases. Germline assignment: CDR1 SGHTA and CDR2 FQGNSA. The ends lost 3 bases at V and 5 bases at J; junction bases unmatched: 0. The CDR3 has 14 residues. CDR3 loop: CASSLTSGRDTQYF. For the CDR3, the DNA is TGTGCCAGCAGCTTGACTAGCGGGAGAGATACGCAGTATTTT.

Note on this clone: Other DNA variants within this sample encode the same CDR3. The rearrangement uses TRBV5-1 and TRBJ2-7; D not resolved. The V and J ends lost 0 bases and 4 bases respectively, with 5 bases between them. This CDR3 spans 12 amino acids. Germline values: CDR1 SGHRS, CDR2 YFSETQ. CDR3 loop: CASSLVGYEQYF. In nucleotides, the CDR3 is TGCGCCAGCAGCTTGGTCGGGTACGAGCAGTACTTC.